A single sample is the source of the 19 T cell receptor beta chains below, sequenced in a study of technical replicates of blood from a few donors. Clones were sequenced by immunoSEQ multiplex PCR, and TCRdb holds only the in-frame ones, with some missing. The sample consists of about 80,000 clones, roughly 91% of them appearing once. Sequencing was performed on T cells isolated from PBMCs. The receptors here all came from a human donor in good health.

The chain carries TRBV9 and TRBJ2-1; 8 nucleotides align to TRBD1. Germline V lookup: CDR1 SGDLS, CDR2 YYNGEE. The CDR3 has 14 residues. J was trimmed by 4 bases and V by 6 bases; bases with no gene match: 6. CDR3: CASNLGQGYNEQFF. The CDR3 region has the DNA TGTGCCAGCAACTTAGGACAGGGTTACAATGAGCAGTTCTTC.

The CDR3: CASSDLYRVGLFF. The CDR3 DNA reads as TGCGCCAGCAGTGACCTCTACAGGGTTGGACTGTTTTTT. This chain links TRBV10-1 with TRBJ1-4; the D gene is possibly TRBD1 (6 bases). Germline V lookup: CDR1 WNHNN, CDR2 SYGVQD (reference sequence). This CDR3 spans 13 amino acids. The V end lost 3 bases, the J end lost 13 bases, and 15 bases lay between the germline ends.

The chain has TRBV10-3 and TRBJ2-7; 7 bases fit TRBD2. CDR1 is ENHRY and CDR2 is SYGVKD in the germline V gene. With 1 base clipped from V and 11 bases from J, the junction kept 11 bases outside the gene matches. The CDR3 consists of 14 residues. The CDR3: CAISELAGATREYF. The CDR3 coding sequence is TGTGCCATCAGTGAGTTAGCGGGTGCTACGAGGGAGTACTTC.

The V call is TRBV19, the J call TRBJ2-7; D is unclear. Trimming cost V 3 bases and J 2 bases, with 8 bases left between them. Germline CDR1 and CDR2: LNHDA and SQIVND (reference sequence). The CDR3 has 13 residues. As DNA, the CDR3 is TGTGCCAGTAGTATTACACCTGCCTACGAGCAGTACTTC. This codes for CASSITPAYEQYF.

The V call is TRBV2, the J call TRBJ2-1, with 10 bases identical to TRBD1. V shed 9 bases, J shed 5 bases, and the junction held 7 bases outside the gene matches. Per germline, CDR1 SNHLY and CDR2 FYNNEI. The CDR3 consists of 14 residues. The CDR3 DNA sequence: TGTGCCAGTTGTCCGGGACAGGGGCACAATGAGCAGTTCTTC. Amino acid sequence: CASCPGQGHNEQFF.

The V call is TRBV4-3, the J call TRBJ1-3; D not resolved. Trimming removed 0 bases at V and 4 bases at J, with 10 bases between. Germline V gene sequence: CDR1 LGHNA, CDR2 YSLEER. The CDR3 covers 15 residues. The CDR3 loop is CASSQEGLRGNTIYF. The CDR3 region has the DNA TGCGCCAGCAGCCAAGAGGGCCTTCGGGGAAACACCATATATTTT.

The genes are TRBV5-8 and TRBJ2-1; D gene ambiguous. Germline CDR1 SGHTS, CDR2 YDEGEE. This CDR3 contains 12 residues. Trimming removed 3 bases at V and 4 bases at J, with 5 bases between. The CDR3 DNA reads TGTGCCAGCAGCTCCAGGTACAATGAGCAGTTCTTC. It encodes CASSSRYNEQFF.

This chain uses TRBV5-4 with TRBJ2-1; a possible D gene is TRBD2 (6 bases). The V and J ends lost 1 base and 6 bases respectively, with 14 bases between them. Looked up from germline, CDR1 is SGHNT and CDR2 is YYREEE (reference sequence). The CDR3 spans 15 residues. The CDR3, as DNA: TGTGCCAGCAGCTTGTCCGGGAGCCCTGGCAATGAGCAGTTCTTC. Encoded protein: CASSLSGSPGNEQFF.

The rearrangement joins TRBV16 to TRBJ1-2; 9 bases fit TRBD1. CDR1 KGHSY and CDR2 FQNENV come from the germline V gene. The CDR3 loop spans 14 amino acids. Losses at the gene ends were 4 bases for V and 8 bases for J; bases not matched to a gene: 8. The CDR3: CASSRLQGARGYTF. CDR3 sequence (DNA): TGTGCCAGCAGCCGTTTACAGGGGGCTCGGGGCTACACCTTC.

The chain links TRBV2 to TRBJ2-7; 12 bases fit TRBD2. The CDR3 covers 16 residues. J was trimmed by 3 bases and V by 4 bases; bases with no gene match: 7. Looked up from germline, CDR1 is SNHLY and CDR2 is FYNNEI. CDR3 nucleotides: TGTGCCAGCAGTGGGCGACTAGCGGGAGTTCGCTACGAGCAGTACTTC. Protein sequence: CASSGRLAGVRYEQYF.

V usage is TRBV5-1 and J usage is TRBJ2-7, with 9 bases matching TRBD1. V trimming: 1 base; J trimming: 7 bases; junction bases outside the gene matches: 9. Germline-derived CDR1 and CDR2 are SGHRS and YFSETQ. This CDR3 comprises 15 residues. The DNA of the CDR3 is TGCGCCAGCAGCTTGACCGGGACAGGGATAGAAGAGCAGTACTTC. Translating it yields CASSLTGTGIEEQYF. Full variable domain (outside the CDR3, taken from reference TRBV5-1 and TRBJ2-7): KAGVTQTPRYLIKTRGQQVTLSCSPISGHRSVSWYQQTPGQGLQFLFEYFSETQRNKGNFPGRFSGRQFSNSRSEMNVSTLELGDSALYLCASSLTGTGIEEQYFGPGTRLTVT.

In DNA, the CDR3 is TGTGCCAGCAGCTCCGGAGGACAGCCTAATGAGCAGTTCTTC. It translates to CASSSGGQPNEQFF. The rearrangement joins TRBV7-2 to TRBJ2-1; D may be TRBD1 (6 bases). The germline V gene has CDR1 SGHTA and CDR2 FQGNSA. The CDR3 has 14 residues. V lost 4 bases and J lost 7, with 14 bases in between.

V is TRBV4-3 and J is TRBJ2-3; the D is unclear. Per the germline V gene, CDR1 is LGHNA and CDR2 is YSLEER. V shed 0 bases and J shed 2 bases, with 12 bases lying between them. The CDR3 is made up of 16 amino acids. Here the CDR3 DNA reads TGCGCCAGCAGCCAAGATAAGCTACAGTCCACAGATACGCAGTATTTT. It codes for CASSQDKLQSTDTQYF.

The chain joins TRBV5-1 to TRBJ2-1; 9 bases are a match to TRBD1. This CDR3 region has 14 residues. Per the germline V gene, CDR1 is SGHRS and CDR2 is YFSETQ. Trimming took 5 bases from V and 5 from J; bases not matched to a gene: 5. For the CDR3, the DNA is TGCGCCAGCAGAAGTACAGGGGGCAACAATGAGCAGTTCTTC. Translating gives CASRSTGGNNEQFF.

The rearrangement joins TRBV11-2 to TRBJ2-5, with 7 positions matching TRBD2. The CDR3 covers 15 residues. Germline values: CDR1 SGHAT, CDR2 FQNNGV. V dropped 1 base and J dropped 5; count of bases not matched to a gene: 7. The DNA of the CDR3 is TGTGCCAGCAGCTTAGGGGAGGGAGAGGCCGAGACCCAGTACTTC. Encoded protein: CASSLGEGEAETQYF.

CDR3 amino acids: CASSSRLAGVANEQFF. In nucleotides, the CDR3 is TGTGCCAGCAGTTCACGACTAGCGGGAGTCGCCAATGAGCAGTTCTTC. The V gene is TRBV28, the J gene TRBJ2-1; 12 bases are a match to TRBD2. The trim removed 4 bases at V and 6 bases at J, leaving 7 bases unmatched. Germline loops: CDR1 MDHEN, CDR2 SYDVKM. The CDR3 spans 16 residues.

J is TRBJ2-7 and V is TRBV28; D remains ambiguous. Looked up from germline, CDR1 is MDHEN and CDR2 is SYDVKM. CDR3 length: 11 amino acids. V lost 3 bases, J lost 6 bases, and 6 bases lay in between. Written as DNA, the CDR3 is TGTGCCAGCAGTTTGGTTAGCGAGCAGTACTTC. Amino acids: CASSLVSEQYF.

This chain connects TRBV4-1 to TRBJ1-1; a weak D match, TRBD1 (5 bases). Germline CDR1 MGHRA, CDR2 YSYEKL. This CDR3 is 16 amino acids long. V lost 4 bases to trimming and J lost 4 bases, with 19 bases between them. The CDR3: CASSLRVGDGSTEAFF. Here the CDR3 DNA reads TGCGCCAGCAGCCTCAGGGTGGGGGACGGGAGCACTGAAGCTTTCTTT.

V and J are TRBV28 and TRBJ2-7; 7 bases are a match to TRBD1. This CDR3 region has 16 residues. V lost 3 bases to trimming and J lost 3 bases; unmatched junction nucleotides: 11. Germline V gene lookup returns CDR1 MDHEN and CDR2 SYDVKM. The CDR3 DNA is TGTGCCAGCAGTTTTTTAATCGACAGGGCCAACTACGAGCAGTACTTC. Its protein product is CASSFLIDRANYEQYF.